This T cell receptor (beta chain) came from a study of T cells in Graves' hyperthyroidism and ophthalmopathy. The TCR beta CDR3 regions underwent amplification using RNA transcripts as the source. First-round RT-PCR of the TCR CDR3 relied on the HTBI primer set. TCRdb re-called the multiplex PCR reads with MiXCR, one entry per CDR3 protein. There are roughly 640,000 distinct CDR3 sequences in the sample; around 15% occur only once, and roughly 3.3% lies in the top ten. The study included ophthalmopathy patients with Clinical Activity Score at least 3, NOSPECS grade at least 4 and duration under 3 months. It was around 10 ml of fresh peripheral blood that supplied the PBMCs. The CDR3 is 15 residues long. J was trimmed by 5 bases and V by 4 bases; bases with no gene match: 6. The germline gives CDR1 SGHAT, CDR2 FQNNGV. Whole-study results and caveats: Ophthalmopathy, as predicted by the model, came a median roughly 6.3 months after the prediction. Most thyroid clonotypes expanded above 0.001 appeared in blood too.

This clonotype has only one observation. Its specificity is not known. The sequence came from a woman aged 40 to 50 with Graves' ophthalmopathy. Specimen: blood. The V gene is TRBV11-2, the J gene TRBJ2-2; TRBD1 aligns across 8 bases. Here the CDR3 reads CASSYGQGWTGELFF. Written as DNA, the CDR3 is TGTGCCAGCAGCTACGGACAGGGATGGACCGGGGAGCTGTTTTTT.